Included here is one T cell receptor beta chain sequence, with context. Its antigen remains unidentified. The data originate from a study of OX40 agonist ivuxolimab in advanced cancers. Study in general: A history of anti-PD-1, anti-PD-L1 or anti-CTLA-4 therapy was acceptable, and 40% to 45% had some.

Study observations and caveats: Clonal expansion from baseline to week 6 occurred in both CD4+ and CD8+ T cells. At 0.1-3.0 mg/kg, partial responders had clonal expansion among the lowest observed. Expanded peripheral T cells had an undetermined antigen specificity.

Assay: immunoSEQ multiplex PCR; the TCRdb copy retains only in-frame clones and omits some. In the table there are about 96,000 clones, 90% of which are singletons. The starting material was CD4+ or CD8+ T cells sorted from blood, obtained in a trial of the OX40 agonist ivuxolimab. This receptor was obtained from an adult with an advanced solid tumor such as melanoma, head and neck, liver or kidney cancer.

The CDR3 loop reads CATSMGRASETQYF. CDR3 nucleotides: TGTGCCACCAGCATGGGGAGGGCCTCGGAGACCCAGTACTTC. The chain combines TRBV15 with TRBJ2-5; 7 nucleotides line up with TRBD2. The V and J ends lost 4 bases and 5 bases, in that order; junction bases with no gene match: 7. CDR1 is LNHNV, CDR2 YYDKDF, per germline (reference sequence). The CDR3 extends over 14 amino acids.